This record looks at one T cell receptor beta chain sequence and its context. Per the germline V gene, CDR1 is KGHSH and CDR2 is LQKENI. The CDR3 consists of 16 residues. V gave up 5 bases and J gave up 4 bases; unmatched junction bases: 12. Unique molecular identifiers were built into the TCRbeta library. MiXCR was run by TCRdb on the PCR reads, yielding one entry per CDR3 protein. The sample records approximately 500,000 distinct CDR3 sequences, 8% to 11% being singletons. The sample belongs to a study of T-cell reconstitution after alpha-beta-depleted transplantation in children. Sequencing used PBMCs, obtained before TCRalphabeta/CD19-depleted stem cell transplant. The TCR was taken from a child aged 2-15 years with inherited bone marrow failure, due to receive a stem cell transplant. The chain uses TRBV18 and TRBJ2-3, with 7 bases lining up with TRBD1. The CDR3 sequence is CASSTKTGAVADTQYF. The CDR3 DNA sequence: TGTGCCAGCTCAACAAAAACAGGGGCGGTAGCAGATACGCAGTATTTT.